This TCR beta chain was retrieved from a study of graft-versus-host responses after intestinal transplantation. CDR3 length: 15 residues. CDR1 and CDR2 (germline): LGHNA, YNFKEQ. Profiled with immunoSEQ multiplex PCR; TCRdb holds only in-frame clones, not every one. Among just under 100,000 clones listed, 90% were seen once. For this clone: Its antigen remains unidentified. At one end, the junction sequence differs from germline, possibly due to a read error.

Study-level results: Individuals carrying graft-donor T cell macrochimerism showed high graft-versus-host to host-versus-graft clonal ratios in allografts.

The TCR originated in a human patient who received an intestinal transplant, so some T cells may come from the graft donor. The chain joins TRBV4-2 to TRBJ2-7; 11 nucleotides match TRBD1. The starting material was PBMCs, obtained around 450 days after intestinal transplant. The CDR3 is CASSPEDRGPPTSDF. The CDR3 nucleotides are TGTGCCAGCAGCCCTGAGGACAGGGGGCCCCCTACTTCGGACTTC.